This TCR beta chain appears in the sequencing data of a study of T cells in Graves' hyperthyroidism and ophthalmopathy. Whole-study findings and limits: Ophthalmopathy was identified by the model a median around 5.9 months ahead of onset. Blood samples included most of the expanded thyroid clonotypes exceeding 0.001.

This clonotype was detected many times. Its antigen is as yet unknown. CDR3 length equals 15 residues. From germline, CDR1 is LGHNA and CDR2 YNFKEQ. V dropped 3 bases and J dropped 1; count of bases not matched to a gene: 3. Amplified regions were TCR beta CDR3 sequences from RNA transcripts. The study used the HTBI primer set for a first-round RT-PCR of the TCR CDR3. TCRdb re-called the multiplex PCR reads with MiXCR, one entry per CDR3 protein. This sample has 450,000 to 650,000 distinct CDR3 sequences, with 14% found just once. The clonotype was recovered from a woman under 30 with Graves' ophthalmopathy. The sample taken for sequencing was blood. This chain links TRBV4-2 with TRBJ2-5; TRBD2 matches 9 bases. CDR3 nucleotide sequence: TGTGCCAGCAGCCAGCGCGGGAGGGGCCAAGAGACCCAGTACTTC. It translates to CASSQRGRGQETQYF.